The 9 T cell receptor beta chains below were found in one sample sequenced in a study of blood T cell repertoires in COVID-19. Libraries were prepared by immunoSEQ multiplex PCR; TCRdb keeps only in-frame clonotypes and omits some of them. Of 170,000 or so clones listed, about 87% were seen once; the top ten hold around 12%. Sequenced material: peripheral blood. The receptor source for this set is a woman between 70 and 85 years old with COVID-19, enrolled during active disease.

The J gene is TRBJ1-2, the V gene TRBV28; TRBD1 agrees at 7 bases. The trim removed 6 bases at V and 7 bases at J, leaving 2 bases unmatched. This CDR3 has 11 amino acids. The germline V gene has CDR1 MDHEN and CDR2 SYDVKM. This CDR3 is CASRQGSGYTF. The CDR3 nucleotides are TGTGCCAGCAGACAGGGGAGTGGCTACACCTTC.

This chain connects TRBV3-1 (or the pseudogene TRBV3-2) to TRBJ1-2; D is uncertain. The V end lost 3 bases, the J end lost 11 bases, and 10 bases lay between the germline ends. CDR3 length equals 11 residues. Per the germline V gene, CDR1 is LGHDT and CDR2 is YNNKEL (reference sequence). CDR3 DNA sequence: TGTGCCAGCAGCCATGTTGATCGGTACACCTTC. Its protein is CASSHVDRYTF.

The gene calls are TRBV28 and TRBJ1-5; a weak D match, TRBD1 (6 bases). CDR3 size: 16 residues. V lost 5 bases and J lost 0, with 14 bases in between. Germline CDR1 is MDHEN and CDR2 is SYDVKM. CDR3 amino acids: CASSKDSSYSNQPQHF. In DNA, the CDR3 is TGTGCCAGCAGTAAGGACAGTTCCTATAGCAATCAGCCCCAGCATTTT.

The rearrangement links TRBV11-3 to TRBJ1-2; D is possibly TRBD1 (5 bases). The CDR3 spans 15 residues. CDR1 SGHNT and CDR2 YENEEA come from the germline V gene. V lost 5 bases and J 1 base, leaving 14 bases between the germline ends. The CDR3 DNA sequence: TGTGCCAGCAGCCCCCAAGGGGATTTTAACTATGGCTACACCTTC. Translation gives CASSPQGDFNYGYTF.

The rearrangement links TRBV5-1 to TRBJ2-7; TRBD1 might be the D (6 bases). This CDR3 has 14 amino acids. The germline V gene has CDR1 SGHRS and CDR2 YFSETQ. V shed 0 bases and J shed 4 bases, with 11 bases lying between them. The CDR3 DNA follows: TGCGCCAGCAGCTTGGGGTCTCAGGGGTACGAGCAGTACTTC. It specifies CASSLGSQGYEQYF.

The CDR3 DNA is TGTGCCAGCAGCCGGGGACAGGGGATTACCTATGGCTACACCTTC. This gives the protein CASSRGQGITYGYTF. V usage is TRBV7-9 and J usage is TRBJ1-2; 10 bases fit TRBD1. In germline, CDR1 is SEHNR, CDR2 FQNEAQ (reference sequence). Unmatched junction bases numbered 7, after V lost 5 bases and J lost 4 bases. The CDR3 sequence is 15 residues long.

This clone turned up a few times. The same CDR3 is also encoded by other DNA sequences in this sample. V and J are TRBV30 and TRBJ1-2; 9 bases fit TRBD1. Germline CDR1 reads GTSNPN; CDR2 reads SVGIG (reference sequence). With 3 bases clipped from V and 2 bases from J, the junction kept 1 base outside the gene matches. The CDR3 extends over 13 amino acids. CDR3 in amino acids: CAWSGTGNYGYTF. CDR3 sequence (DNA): TGTGCCTGGAGCGGGACAGGGAACTATGGCTACACCTTC. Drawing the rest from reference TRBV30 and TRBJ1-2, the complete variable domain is SQTIHQWPATLVQPVGSPLSLECTVEGTSNPNLYWYRQAAGRGLQLLFYSVGIGQISSEVPQNLSASRPQDRQFILSSKKLLLSDSGFYLCAWSGTGNYGYTFGSGTRLTVV.

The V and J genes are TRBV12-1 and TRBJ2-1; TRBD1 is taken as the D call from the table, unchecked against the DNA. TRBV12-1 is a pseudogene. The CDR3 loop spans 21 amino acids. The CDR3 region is CASSVKPLLDRDGWKDNEQFF. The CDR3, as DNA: TGTGCCAGCAGTGTCAAACCCCTTTTGGACAGGGACGGGTGGAAAGACAATGAGCAGTTCTTC.

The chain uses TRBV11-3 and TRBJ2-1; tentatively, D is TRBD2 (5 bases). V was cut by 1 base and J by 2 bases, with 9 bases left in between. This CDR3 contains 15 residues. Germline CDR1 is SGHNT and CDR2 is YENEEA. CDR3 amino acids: CASSLVSGPYNEQFF. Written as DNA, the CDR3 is TGTGCCAGCAGCTTAGTAAGCGGTCCCTACAATGAGCAGTTCTTC.